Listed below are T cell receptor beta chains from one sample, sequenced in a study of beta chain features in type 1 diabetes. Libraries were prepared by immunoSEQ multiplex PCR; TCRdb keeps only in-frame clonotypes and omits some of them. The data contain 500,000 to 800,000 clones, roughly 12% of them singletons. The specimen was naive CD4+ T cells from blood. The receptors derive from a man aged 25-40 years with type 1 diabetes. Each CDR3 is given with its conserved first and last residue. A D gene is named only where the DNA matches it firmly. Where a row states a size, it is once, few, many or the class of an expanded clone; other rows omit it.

TGTGCCAGCAGCTTGGGACAGGGTGACGAGCAGTACTTC,CASSLGQGDEQYF,TRBJ2-7,TRBV5-6,TRBD1,few
TGCAGCGTTGAATTAGCACAAAACACTGAAGCTTTCTTT,CSVELAQNTEAFF,TRBJ1-1,TRBV29-1,.,few
TGTGCCAGCAGCCAAGAGAGTTCATCCAATGAGCAGTTCTTC,CASSQESSSNEQFF,TRBJ2-1,TRBV4-2,.,.
TGTGCCAGCAGCTTGGGTCCCAGCCAAGAGACCCAGTACTTC,CASSLGPSQETQYF,TRBJ2-5,TRBV5-4,.,few
TGTGCCAGCAATGTACAGGGTGGCAATCAGCCCCAGCATTTT,CASNVQGGNQPQHF,TRBJ1-5,TRBV5-4,.,few
TGTGCCAGCAGTTCACCGGACCCCAACACCATATATTTT,CASSSPDPNTIYF,TRBJ1-3,TRBV6-5,.,few
TGTGCCAGCTCACCCATGGACAGGGGAAACTATGGCTACACCTTC,CASSPMDRGNYGYTF,TRBJ1-2,TRBV18,TRBD1,few
TGTGCCAGCACCCTCGGGGGCTCTGGAAACACCATATATTTT,CASTLGGSGNTIYF,TRBJ1-3,TRBV6-6,.,.
TGTGCCAGCAGCGGACTAGCGGGGGGTAGTGATACGCAGTATTTT,CASSGLAGGSDTQYF,TRBJ2-3,TRBV7-6,TRBD2,few
TGTGCCAGTAGTCCGTGGACAGCTAACTATGGCTACACCTTC,CASSPWTANYGYTF,TRBJ1-2,TRBV19,.,.
TGTGCCAGCAGCCCCAGGACAGGGCCCTACGAGCAGTACTTC,CASSPRTGPYEQYF,TRBJ2-7,TRBV7-7,TRBD1,.
TGTGCCAGCAGCGTAGGAACTAGCGGGGCCCAAGAGACCCAGTACTTC,CASSVGTSGAQETQYF,TRBJ2-5,TRBV9,TRBD2,.
TGTGCCAGCAGCCGAGGAAGGCGGCCAAGCACAGATACGCAGTATTTT,CASSRGRRPSTDTQYF,TRBJ2-3,TRBV14,.,few
TGTGCCAGCAGTTACTCACCGGGAGCAACTAATGAAAAACTGTTTTTT,CASSYSPGATNEKLFF,TRBJ1-4,TRBV6-5,.,.
TGTGCCTGGAGTGTAATGGGGACAGGGAGCACAGATACGCAGTATTTT,CAWSVMGTGSTDTQYF,TRBJ2-3,TRBV30,TRBD1,few
TGTGCCAGCAGAACAGGGTTCGGGCGCGCAGATACGCAGTATTTT,CASRTGFGRADTQYF,TRBJ2-3,TRBV7-2,.,few
TGCGCCAGCAGCCAAGATAGGAGTCCAGAGACCCAGTACTTC,CASSQDRSPETQYF,TRBJ2-5,TRBV4-3,.,.
TGCAGCGCACGGACAGGGGGCATGGACTACACCTTC,CSARTGGMDYTF,TRBJ1-2,TRBV29-1,TRBD1,few
TGTGCCAGCAGCTTTGAGGGGGCTTCACCCCTCCACTTT,CASSFEGASPLHF,TRBJ1-6,TRBV11-1,TRBD1,.
TGTGCCAGCAGCGTTAACTCCTACGAGCAGTACTTC,CASSVNSYEQYF,TRBJ2-7,TRBV11-2,.,few
TGTGCCAGCAGCCAGGGTTGGGAGAACACTGAAGCTTTCTTT,CASSQGWENTEAFF,TRBJ1-1,TRBV7-2,.,.
TGCGCCAGCAGCCAAACCCTCCGGCCAGACGAGCAGTACTTC,CASSQTLRPDEQYF,TRBJ2-7,TRBV6-5,.,.
TGTGCCAGCAGGAGGACCGGACAGGGGAACACCGGGGAGCTGTTTTTT,CASRRTGQGNTGELFF,TRBJ2-2,TRBV13,TRBD1,.
TGTGCTAGCAGCTTAGGAAGGGGCGCGTCCTACGAGCAGTACTTC,CASSLGRGASYEQYF,TRBJ2-7,TRBV7-7,.,.
TGTGCCAGCAGTTACTCCGGGGGATCCCCCCTCTACGAGCAGTACTTC,CASSYSGGSPLYEQYF,TRBJ2-7,TRBV6-5,.,.
TGTGCCTGGAAGGGATCACAGGAGGGGGAATCTGGAAACACCATATATTTT,CAWKGSQEGESGNTIYF,TRBJ1-3,TRBV30,.,.
TGTGCCAGCAGCTTGAAACAGGGCCATCTCTATGGCTACACCTTC,CASSLKQGHLYGYTF,TRBJ1-2,TRBV7-9,.,.
TGCAGCGCCGGGACAGGTCTGAATGAAAAACTGTTTTTT,CSAGTGLNEKLFF,TRBJ1-4,TRBV29-1,TRBD1,.
TGTGCCAGCAGTTACTTGGAGAAGAATAATTCACCCCTCCACTTT,CASSYLEKNNSPLHF,TRBJ1-6,TRBV6-5,.,few
TGTGCCAGCAGCCTACTAGGGTCTGGTTTTAGCAATCAGCCCCAGCATTTT,CASSLLGSGFSNQPQHF,TRBJ1-5,TRBV5-6,.,.
TGTGCCACCTCTCCTAAGAGGGGCGGCAATCAGCCCCAGCATTTT,CATSPKRGGNQPQHF,TRBJ1-5,TRBV15,.,.
TGTGCCAGCAGCCCAGGGGCCCTAAGCTCTGGAAACACCATATATTTT,CASSPGALSSGNTIYF,TRBJ1-3,TRBV7-9,.,.
TGTGCCAGCAGTTTATCCTCGGTCGGCTGGGGGACCCAGTACTTC,CASSLSSVGWGTQYF,TRBJ2-5,TRBV28,.,few